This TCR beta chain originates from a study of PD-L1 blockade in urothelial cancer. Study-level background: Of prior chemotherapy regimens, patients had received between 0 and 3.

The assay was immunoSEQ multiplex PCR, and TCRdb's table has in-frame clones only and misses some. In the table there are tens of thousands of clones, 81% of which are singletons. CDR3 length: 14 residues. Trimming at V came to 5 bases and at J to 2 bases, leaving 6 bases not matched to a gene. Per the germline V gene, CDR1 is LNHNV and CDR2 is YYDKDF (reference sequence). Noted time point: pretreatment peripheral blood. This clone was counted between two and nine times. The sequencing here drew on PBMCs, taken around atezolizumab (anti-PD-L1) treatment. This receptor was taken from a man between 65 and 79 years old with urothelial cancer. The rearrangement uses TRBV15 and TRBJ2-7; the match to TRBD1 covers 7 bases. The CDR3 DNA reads TGTGCCACCAGCGTTTCAAGGGGGCCCTACGAGCAGTACTTC. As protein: CATSVSRGPYEQYF.